A single sample gave rise to the 16 T cell receptor beta chains below, sequenced in a study of T cell changes during pregnancy in multiple sclerosis. TCRdb keeps only in-frame clones here, not all; method: immunoSEQ multiplex PCR. The profile shows 45,000 to 55,000 clones, around nine tenths of them singletons. The sequenced sample was CD4+ T cells from peripheral blood mononuclear cells, obtained after pregnancy. All receptors derive from a female donor in good health, enrolled as a control in a pregnancy study.

The V and J genes are TRBV28 and TRBJ2-5; weak D call: TRBD2 (5 bases). There are 12 residues in the CDR3. Germline lookup yields CDR1 MDHEN and CDR2 SYDVKM. Deletions cut 7 bases from V and 14 bases from J, with 20 bases between. The DNA for the CDR3 is TGTGCCAGCACCACCGGAAGCGGCCGCCATTACTTC. It specifies CASTTGSGRHYF.

CDR3 nucleotides: TGTGCCAGCCCCCAAACAACCCGACAGCTGACTAATGAAAAACTGTTTTTT. It encodes CASPQTTRQLTNEKLFF. The genes are TRBV21-1 and TRBJ1-4; the table's D call, TRBD1, has no DNA check behind it. TRBV21-1 is tagged as a pseudogene. The CDR3 covers 17 residues.

The chain links TRBV28 to TRBJ2-7; D is possibly TRBD2 (6 bases). The germline V and J ends were trimmed by 5 bases and 3 bases, with 8 bases remaining between them. In germline, CDR1 is MDHEN, CDR2 SYDVKM. The CDR3 has 12 amino acids. The chain's CDR3 is CASSPEGYEQYF. The CDR3 region has the DNA TGTGCCAGCAGTCCGGAGGGCTACGAGCAGTACTTC.

The chain carries TRBV11-2 and TRBJ1-3; TRBD1 is a possible D gene (5 bases). The CDR3 totals 14 residues. Germline V gene lookup returns CDR1 SGHAT and CDR2 FQNNGV. Trimming pared 1 base from V and 3 bases from J, leaving 7 bases between. Here the CDR3 DNA reads TGTGCCAGCAGCTTAGTCAGGGATGGAAACACCATATATTTT. Translated, it gives CASSLVRDGNTIYF.

This chain links TRBV18 with TRBJ2-7; 12 positions match TRBD1. The CDR3 sequence is 15 residues long. The V gene's germline CDR1 is KGHSH and CDR2 LQKENI. The V and J ends lost 2 bases and 6 bases, in that order; junction bases with no gene match: 5. This CDR3 reads CASSPGTGGVREQYF. Here the CDR3 DNA reads TGTGCCAGCTCACCAGGGACAGGGGGCGTACGCGAGCAGTACTTC.

The chain joins TRBV6-5 to TRBJ2-7, with TRBD2 matching 9 bases. After removal of 10 bases from V and 0 bases from J, the junction contained 7 bases not matched to a gene. The CDR3 runs 14 residues. Per the germline V gene, CDR1 is MNHEY and CDR2 is SVGAGI. CDR3 sequence reads: CATYSGSISYEQYF. CDR3 bases: TGTGCCACCTATAGCGGGAGCATCTCCTACGAGCAGTACTTC.

This sequence joins TRBV7-8 and TRBJ1-3; 7 nucleotides match TRBD1. Germline V gene lookup returns CDR1 SGHVS and CDR2 FQNEAQ. V lost 5 bases, J lost 4 bases, and 8 bases stayed unmatched. The CDR3 contains 15 residues. Written as DNA, the CDR3 is TGTGCCAGCAGCCTACCGGGACAGCGAGGAAACACCATATATTTT. As protein: CASSLPGQRGNTIYF.

This chain links TRBV11-2 with TRBJ1-3, with unresolved D. The CDR3 has 17 residues. V was pared by 5 bases and J by 0 bases, with 17 bases between. Germline V gene lookup returns CDR1 SGHAT and CDR2 FQNNGV. The DNA for the CDR3 is TGTGCCAGCAGCCCTGGGCTTTGGGCTGCCTCTGGAAACACCATATATTTT. Protein: CASSPGLWAASGNTIYF.

The rearrangement uses TRBV10-1 and TRBJ2-5, with TRBD1 identical over 9 bases. Germline values: CDR1 WNHNN, CDR2 SYGVQD (reference sequence). Germline trimming cut 2 bases from V and 2 bases from J; bases unmatched to any gene: 6. CDR3 length: 16 residues. The CDR3 DNA reads as TGCGCCAGCAGTGAGGGGACAGGGACAAAGCAAGAGACCCAGTACTTC. It codes for CASSEGTGTKQETQYF.

This rearrangement joins TRBV28 to TRBJ2-7; 13 bases match TRBD2. CDR1 is MDHEN and CDR2 is SYDVKM in the germline V gene. The CDR3 runs to 18 residues. The junction had 10 bases not matched to a gene; V was cut back by 5 bases and J by 0 bases. The CDR3 sequence is CASSPETSGGTSSYEQYF. The CDR3 nucleotides read TGTGCCAGCAGTCCAGAGACTAGCGGGGGGACGAGCTCCTACGAGCAGTACTTC.

The chain's CDR3 is CASSPIVGQGAYEQYF. The CDR3 region has the DNA TGTGCCAGCTCACCTATTGTGGGACAGGGGGCGTACGAGCAGTACTTC. V and J are TRBV18 and TRBJ2-5, with 12 bases that match TRBD1. Gene TRBJ2-7 matches the end of the DNA better, so the J call may be wrong. The CDR3 covers 16 residues. Germline V CDR1 and CDR2: KGHSH, LQKENI.

The CDR3 spells CASSLIGGDYGYTF. The DNA of the CDR3 is TGCGCCAGCAGCTTGATAGGCGGCGACTATGGCTACACCTTC. This chain joins TRBV5-1 and TRBJ1-2, with unresolved D. Germline V gives CDR1 SGHRS, CDR2 YFSETQ. V gave up 1 base and J gave up 3 bases, with 10 bases separating them. The CDR3 length is 14 residues.

The V gene is TRBV10-3, the J gene TRBJ1-3; 8 bases align to TRBD1. The CDR3 loop spans 14 amino acids. Trimming removed 11 bases from V and 4 bases from J; junction bases left unmatched: 10. Germline lookup yields CDR1 ENHRY and CDR2 SYGVKD. Written as DNA, the CDR3 is TGTGCCTCGACTACAGGGGGTGACGGAAACACCATATATTTT. It yields the protein CASTTGGDGNTIYF.

V is TRBV11-2 and J is TRBJ2-7; 9 positions match TRBD1. The CDR3 has 16 amino acids. V shed 5 bases, J shed 5 bases, and the junction held 13 bases outside the gene matches. Germline CDR1 is SGHAT and CDR2 is FQNNGV. This chain's CDR3 is CASSVLKGQGTHEQYF. In DNA, the CDR3 is TGTGCCAGCAGCGTTCTCAAGGGACAGGGTACCCACGAGCAGTACTTC.

This chain links TRBV29-1 with TRBJ2-7; tentative D call: TRBD1 (6 bases). The CDR3 runs to 16 residues. The V and J ends lost 0 bases and 6 bases respectively, with 21 bases between them. Germline-derived CDR1 and CDR2 are SQVTM and ANQGSEA. The CDR3 DNA is TGCAGCGTTGAAGACCCCCTGGGCAGGTCCAGGGGCGAGCAGTACTTC. It codes for CSVEDPLGRSRGEQYF.

The rearrangement uses TRBV19 and TRBJ2-7, with 8 bases lining up with TRBD1. The CDR3 is 12 amino acids. Per the germline V gene, CDR1 is LNHDA and CDR2 is SQIVND (reference sequence). Trimming at V came to 8 bases and at J to 2 bases, leaving 2 bases not matched to a gene. The CDR3 loop reads CASGQGPYEQYF. In nucleotides, the CDR3 is TGTGCCAGTGGACAGGGCCCCTACGAGCAGTACTTC.